What follows describes a single T cell receptor (beta chain). What it recognizes is unknown. A multiplex PCR was run with 60 Vbeta primers and 13 Jbeta primers. Only in-frame clones appear in the TCRdb table, and some are missing; sequencing was by immunoSEQ multiplex PCR. The sample has about 170,000 clones, around 73% seen once; the top ten hold 5% to 5.5%. This sample was included in a study of cytomegalovirus exposure and HLA in healthy donors. Overall study results and limits: The listing of 150 or so TCR beta chains classed them as cytomegalovirus-associated.

This CDR3 is 16 amino acids long. Germline CDR1 LNHNV, CDR2 YYDKDF (reference sequence). V trimming: 1 base; J trimming: 2 bases; junction bases outside the gene matches: 4. This receptor was identified in a young woman in good health and CMV-seropositive. The rearrangement links TRBV15 to TRBJ2-3, with TRBD2 identical over 9 bases. The source material was PBMCs. The CDR3, as DNA: TGTGCCACCAGCAGAGTTGCTAGCGGGGCCACAGATACGCAGTATTTT. Translated, it gives CATSRVASGATDTQYF. Variable domain in full (rest from reference TRBV15 and TRBJ2-3): DAMVIQNPRYQVTQFGKPVTLSCSQTLNHNVMYWYQQKSSQAPKLLFHYYDKDFNNEADTPDNFQSRRPNTSFCFLDIRSPGLGDTAMYLCATSRVASGATDTQYFGPGTRLTVL.